This passage covers 25 T cell receptor beta chains from one sample sequenced in a study of Graves' ophthalmopathy and Graves' hyperthyroidism. Scientists amplified the TCR beta CDR3 regions from RNA transcripts. RT-PCR was first run with HTBI primers, then multiplex PCR in a second round. Each CDR3 protein is one row after TCRdb ran MiXCR on the multiplex PCR reads. The sample lists 500,000 to 800,000 distinct CDR3 sequences; under 50% were seen once. The sequencing input was peripheral blood. The source is an adult man with Graves' ophthalmopathy.

This clonotype was seen many times. The CDR3 DNA is TGTGCCAGCAGGAGCAGGGCTAGCGGGGGGCAAGAGACCCAGTACTTC. Its protein is CASRSRASGGQETQYF. V is TRBV7-2 and J is TRBJ2-5, with 11 bases matching TRBD2. Germline V gene sequence: CDR1 SGHTA, CDR2 FQGNSA. With V trimmed by 6 bases and J by 2 bases, 8 bases remained unmatched. This CDR3 has 16 residues.

This clonotype was detected ten times or more. The V and J genes are TRBV7-9 and TRBJ1-1; the D is unclear. CDR1 and CDR2 from the germline V gene are SEHNR and FQNEAQ (reference sequence). The CDR3 length is 14 residues. Trimming shortened V by 5 bases and J by 2 bases, and 12 bases separated the two germline ends. CDR3 region: CASSPTYGNTEAFF. The CDR3 nucleotides read TGTGCCAGCAGCCCCACATATGGCAACACTGAAGCTTTCTTT.

The chain recombines TRBV7-9 with TRBJ1-3, with D uncertain. Trimming stripped 11 bases from V and 2 bases from J, with 13 bases between. The germline V gene has CDR1 SEHNR and CDR2 FQNEAQ (reference sequence). CDR3 length: 13 residues. The CDR3 DNA sequence: TGTGCCTGGACCTTGGGAGCTGGAAACACCATATATTTT. This gives the protein CAWTLGAGNTIYF.

V is TRBV20-1 and J is TRBJ2-7; possibly TRBD1 for D (6 bases). There are 15 residues in the CDR3. Germline CDR1 is DFQATT and CDR2 is SNEGSKA (reference sequence). V was shortened by 2 bases and J by 3 bases, with 17 bases between the two germline ends. In nucleotides, the CDR3 is TGCAGTGCTAGACAGCAGGGGAAGTTTGGCTACGAGCAGTACTTC. Its protein product is CSARQQGKFGYEQYF.

This sequence joins TRBV29-1 and TRBJ1-1; weak D call: TRBD1 (6 bases). Germline CDR1 reads SQVTM; CDR2 reads ANQGSEA. The CDR3 sequence is 12 residues long. Trimming shortened V by 6 bases and J by 5 bases, and 13 bases separated the two germline ends. DNA for the CDR3: TGCAGCGTCGCACGGACAGCGACTGAAGCTTTCTTT. Amino acid sequence: CSVARTATEAFF. Filled out from reference TRBV29-1 and TRBJ1-1, the complete variable domain reads SAVISQKPSRDICQRGTSLTIQCQVDSQVTMMFWYRQQPGQSLTLIATANQGSEATYESGFVIDKFPISRPNLTFSTLTVSNMSPEDSSIYLCSVARTATEAFFGQGTRLTVV.

This clonotype was seen repeatedly, ten times or more. The chain links TRBV7-9 to TRBJ2-6; D is unresolved. The germline gives CDR1 SEHNR, CDR2 FQNEAQ (reference sequence). The CDR3 consists of 20 residues. Trimming took 5 bases from V and 0 from J, leaving 23 bases between them. CDR3 in amino acids: CASSHGKSVRPDSGANVLTF. CDR3 DNA: TGTGCCAGCAGCCATGGTAAATCGGTCAGGCCGGACTCTGGGGCCAACGTCCTGACTTTC.

As concerns this clonotype: Since no conserved phenylalanine or tryptophan closes the CDR3, a read error is the likely cause. The limits of the CDR3 on the DNA are not certain, so only TCRdb's listed CDR3 is given. The chain carries TRBV6-5 and TRBJ2-7; the table's D call, TRBD1, has no DNA check behind it. Per germline, CDR1 MNHEY and CDR2 SVGAGI. A total of 11 residues make up the CDR3, ends included. The CDR3 spells CASSVRTEWVC.

The chain recombines TRBV29-1 with TRBJ2-5; TRBD2 aligns across 11 bases. Germline V gene lookup returns CDR1 SQVTM and CDR2 ANQGSEA. The CDR3 consists of 13 residues. The V segment lost 6 bases and the J segment 7 bases; nucleotides outside the gene matches: 7. For the CDR3, the DNA is TGCAGCGTCACTAGCGGGGGCATGGGGACCCAGTACTTC. This codes for CSVTSGGMGTQYF. The full variable domain, rest sourced from reference TRBV29-1 and TRBJ2-5, is SAVISQKPSRDICQRGTSLTIQCQVDSQVTMMFWYRQQPGQSLTLIATANQGSEATYESGFVIDKFPISRPNLTFSTLTVSNMSPEDSSIYLCSVTSGGMGTQYFGPGTRLLVL.

This clonotype was detected many times. The chain is built from TRBV7-6 and TRBJ1-3; D is unclear. There are 16 residues in the CDR3. V lost 2 bases, J lost 0 bases, and 11 bases lay in between. Germline CDR1 reads SGHVS; CDR2 reads FNYEAQ. CDR3 protein: CASSLSDGYSGNTIYF. The CDR3 coding sequence is TGTGCCAGCAGCTTAAGTGACGGGTACTCTGGAAACACCATATATTTT.

The J gene is TRBJ2-7, the V gene TRBV12-5; no firm D call. Germline CDR1 and CDR2: LGHNT and FRNRAP. The length of the CDR3 is 14 residues. V lost 4 bases and J 2 bases, leaving 12 bases between the germline ends. CDR3 sequence reads: CASGSSDAAYEQYF. The CDR3 region has the DNA TGTGCTAGTGGTTCCTCTGACGCGGCCTACGAGCAGTACTTC.

The chain employs TRBV19 and TRBJ1-2, with D hard to call. V was cut by 3 bases and J by 6 bases, with 17 bases left in between. Germline loops: CDR1 LNHDA, CDR2 SQIVND (reference sequence). This CDR3 is 15 amino acids long. CDR3 protein: CASSIRAALGHGYTF. CDR3 DNA sequence: TGTGCCAGTAGTATTCGGGCGGCCCTGGGCCATGGCTACACCTTC.

The rearrangement links TRBV10-3 to TRBJ1-2; 9 bases map to TRBD1. CDR1 and CDR2 (germline): ENHRY, SYGVKD. The length of the CDR3 is 16 residues. V was clipped by 1 base and J by 2 bases; unmatched bases: 5. Written as DNA, the CDR3 is TGTGCCATCAGTGAGTTCCGGGACAGGGAAAACTATGGCTACACCTTC. Protein sequence: CAISEFRDRENYGYTF.

The gene calls are TRBV20-1 and TRBJ2-5; D might be TRBD2 (5 bases). Trimming stripped 1 base from V and 1 base from J, with 22 bases between. There are 18 residues in the CDR3. Germline assignment: CDR1 DFQATT and CDR2 SNEGSKA (reference sequence). The CDR3 spells CSARGESGKQRPQETQYF. CDR3 in DNA: TGCAGTGCTAGAGGTGAAAGCGGAAAACAGAGGCCCCAAGAGACCCAGTACTTC.

This clonotype occurred many times. This chain links TRBV7-2 with TRBJ1-1, with 7 bases aligning to TRBD1. J gave up 1 base and V 7 bases, and 0 bases lay outside the gene matches. The CDR3 runs 12 residues. Germline CDR1 is SGHTA and CDR2 is FQGNSA. Written as DNA, the CDR3 is TGTGCCAGCAACAGGGGGAACACTGAAGCTTTCTTT. As protein: CASNRGNTEAFF.

This clonotype was detected once. The rearrangement uses TRBV10-3 and TRBJ2-7, with a weak D call TRBD2 (5 bases). This CDR3 is built from 14 residues. Germline V lookup: CDR1 ENHRY, CDR2 SYGVKD. V lost 5 bases and J lost 2, with 13 bases in between. CDR3 sequence (DNA): TGTGCCATCAGTAAACAGCGGAACCCCTACGAGCAGTACTTC. This gives the protein CAISKQRNPYEQYF.

The chain joins TRBV20-1 to TRBJ2-7; TRBD2 aligns across 8 bases. J was trimmed by 6 bases and V by 1 base; bases with no gene match: 5. Germline CDR1 is DFQATT and CDR2 is SNEGSKA (reference sequence). This CDR3 has 13 residues. The CDR3 protein is CSARAGAGVEQYF. The CDR3 nucleotides read TGCAGTGCTAGAGCAGGAGCGGGAGTCGAGCAGTACTTC.

The chain carries TRBV25-1 and TRBJ2-7, with TRBD2 identical over 7 bases. V dropped 1 base and J dropped 3; count of bases not matched to a gene: 6. The germline V gene has CDR1 MGHDK and CDR2 SYGVNS. The CDR3 is 15 residues long. CDR3 residues: CASSEWGGRHYEQYF. CDR3 in DNA: TGTGCCAGCAGTGAATGGGGGGGACGCCACTACGAGCAGTACTTC.

The genes are TRBV4-2 and TRBJ2-2; maybe TRBD1 (6 bases). Deletions cut 4 bases from V and 5 bases from J, with 17 bases between. This CDR3 has 16 amino acids. Germline values: CDR1 LGHNA, CDR2 YNFKEQ. The CDR3 DNA follows: TGTGCCAGCAGCCTGACAGGCGGTGGAGCGACCGGGGAGCTGTTTTTT. It translates to CASSLTGGGATGELFF.

A word on this clonotype: This is likely a read error, given that the CDR3 carries no conserved phenylalanine or tryptophan at its end. V and J are TRBV7-8 and TRBJ2-2, with 9 bases identical to TRBD1. With V trimmed by 1 base and J by 7 bases, 7 bases remained unmatched. This CDR3 region has 16 residues. The germline gives CDR1 SGHVS, CDR2 FQNEAQ. In DNA, the CDR3 is TGTGCCAGCAGCTTAGGTGGGACAGGGTATTACGGGGAGCTGTTTGTT. Amino acid sequence: CASSLGGTGYYGELFV.

This chain uses TRBV25-1 with TRBJ1-4; 7 positions match TRBD1. J gave up 7 bases and V 8 bases, and 7 bases lay outside the gene matches. The germline V gene has CDR1 MGHDK and CDR2 SYGVNS. The CDR3 covers 13 residues. CDR3 DNA: TGTGCCAGCTTAGGGACAGCGAGTGAAAAACTGTTTTTT. It codes for CASLGTASEKLFF.

Only a few counts were recorded for this clonotype. This chain joins TRBV20-1 and TRBJ2-5; the match to TRBD2 covers 13 bases. The CDR3 covers 17 residues. From germline, CDR1 is DFQATT and CDR2 SNEGSKA (reference sequence). With V trimmed by 6 bases and J by 4 bases, 14 bases remained unmatched. The DNA for the CDR3 is TGCAGTGCAGGGGGGACTAGCGGGAACTGGGACCGAGAGACCCAGTACTTC. Translation gives CSAGGTSGNWDRETQYF.

This clonotype was detected ten times or more. The chain couples TRBV24-1 to TRBJ2-5; weak D call: TRBD1 (6 bases). V was trimmed by 7 bases and J by 5 bases, leaving 16 bases between them. This CDR3 has 14 residues. Germline assignment: CDR1 KGHDR and CDR2 SFDVKD. The CDR3 DNA is TGTGCCACCAGACCGGGACACAGTGGCGAGACCCAGTACTTC. This gives the protein CATRPGHSGETQYF.

The table lists this clonotype with a few counts. J is TRBJ1-1 and V is TRBV27, with TRBD1 identical over 7 bases. The CDR3 is 15 amino acids. Germline CDR1 is MNHEY and CDR2 is SMNVEV (reference sequence). J lost 0 bases, V lost 5 bases, and 6 bases had no gene match. The chain's CDR3 is CASSPGQIMNTEAFF. CDR3 nucleotide sequence: TGTGCCAGCAGTCCGGGACAGATCATGAACACTGAAGCTTTCTTT.

Of note for this clonotype: A read error may be the cause here, since a much bigger clone is one base away. The CDR3 does not close with the conserved phenylalanine or tryptophan, likely indicating a read error. This chain uses TRBV7-6 with TRBJ1-2; D gene unclear. Germline CDR1 reads SGHVS; CDR2 reads FNYEAQ. Trimming shortened V by 5 bases and J by 4 bases, and 14 bases separated the two germline ends. The CDR3 extends over 14 amino acids. The CDR3 nucleotides read TGTGCCAGCAGCCCCGGACCGACTCCCTATGGCTACACCCTC. This translates into CASSPGPTPYGYTL.

This clonotype was counted many times. The chain employs TRBV24-1 and TRBJ2-6; D is ambiguous. V gave up 4 bases and J gave up 1 base, with 4 bases separating them. In germline, CDR1 is KGHDR, CDR2 SFDVKD. This CDR3 contains 14 residues. CDR3 sequence (DNA): TGTGCCACCAGTGACTCATCTGGGGCCAACGTCCTGACTTTC. It encodes CATSDSSGANVLTF.